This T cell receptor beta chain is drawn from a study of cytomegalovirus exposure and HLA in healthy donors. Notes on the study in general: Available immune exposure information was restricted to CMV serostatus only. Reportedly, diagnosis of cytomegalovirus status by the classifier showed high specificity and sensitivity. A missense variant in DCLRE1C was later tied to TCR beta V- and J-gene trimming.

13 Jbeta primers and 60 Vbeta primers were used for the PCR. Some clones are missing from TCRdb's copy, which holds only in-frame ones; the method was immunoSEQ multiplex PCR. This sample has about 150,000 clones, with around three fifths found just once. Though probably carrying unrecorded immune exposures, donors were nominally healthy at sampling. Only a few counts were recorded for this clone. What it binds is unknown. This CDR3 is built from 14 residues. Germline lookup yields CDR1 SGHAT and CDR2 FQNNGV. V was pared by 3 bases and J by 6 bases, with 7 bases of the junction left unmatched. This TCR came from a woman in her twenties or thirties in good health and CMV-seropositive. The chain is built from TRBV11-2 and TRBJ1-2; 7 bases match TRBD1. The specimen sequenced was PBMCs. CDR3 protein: CASSFQTGMNGYTF. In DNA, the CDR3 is TGTGCCAGCAGCTTTCAGACAGGGATGAATGGCTACACCTTC.